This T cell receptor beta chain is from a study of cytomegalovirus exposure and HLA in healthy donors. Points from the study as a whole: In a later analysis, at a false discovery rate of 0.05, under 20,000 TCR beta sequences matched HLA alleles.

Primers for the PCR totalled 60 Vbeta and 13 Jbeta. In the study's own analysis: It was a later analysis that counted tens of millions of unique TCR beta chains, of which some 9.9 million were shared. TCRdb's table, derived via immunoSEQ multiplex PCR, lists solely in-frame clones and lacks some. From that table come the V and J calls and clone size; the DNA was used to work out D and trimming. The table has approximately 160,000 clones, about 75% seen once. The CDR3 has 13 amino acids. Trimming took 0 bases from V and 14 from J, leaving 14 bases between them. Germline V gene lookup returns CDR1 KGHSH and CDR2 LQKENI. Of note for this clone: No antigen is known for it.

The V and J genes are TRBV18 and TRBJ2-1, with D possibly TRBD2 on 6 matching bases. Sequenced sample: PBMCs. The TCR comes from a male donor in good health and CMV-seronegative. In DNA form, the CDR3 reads TGTGCCAGCTCACCACCGGAGGAGGGGCTGGAGTTCTTC. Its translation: CASSPPEEGLEFF.